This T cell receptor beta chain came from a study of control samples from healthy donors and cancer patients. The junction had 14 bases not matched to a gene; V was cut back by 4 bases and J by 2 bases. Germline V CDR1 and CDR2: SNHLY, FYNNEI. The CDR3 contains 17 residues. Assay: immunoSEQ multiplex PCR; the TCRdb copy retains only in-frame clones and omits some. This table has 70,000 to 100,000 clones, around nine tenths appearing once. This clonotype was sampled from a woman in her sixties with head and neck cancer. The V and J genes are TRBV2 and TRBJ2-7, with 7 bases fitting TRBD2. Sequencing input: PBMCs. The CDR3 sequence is CASSVPRDYRTTYEQYF. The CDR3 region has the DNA TGTGCCAGCAGTGTTCCCCGGGACTACCGAACCACCTACGAGCAGTACTTC.